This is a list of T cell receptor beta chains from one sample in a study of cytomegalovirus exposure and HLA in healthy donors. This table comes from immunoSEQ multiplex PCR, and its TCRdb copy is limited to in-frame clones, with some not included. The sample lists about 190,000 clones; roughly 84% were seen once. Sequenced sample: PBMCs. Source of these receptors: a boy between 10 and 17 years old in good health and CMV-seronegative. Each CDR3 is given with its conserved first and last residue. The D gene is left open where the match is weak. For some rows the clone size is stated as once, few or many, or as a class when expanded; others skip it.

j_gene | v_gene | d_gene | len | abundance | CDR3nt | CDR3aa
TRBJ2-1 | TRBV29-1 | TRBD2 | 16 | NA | TGCAGCGGCCGGGCCCCTATTGGCGGGGGTACTAATGAGCAGTTCTTC | CSGRAPIGGGTNEQFF
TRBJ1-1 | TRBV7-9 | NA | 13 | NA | TGTGCCAGCAGCTTAGTTTCCGGGACTGAAGCTTTCTTT | CASSLVSGTEAFF
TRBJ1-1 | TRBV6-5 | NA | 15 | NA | TGTGCCAGCGTGGGACTCCGTGGCCGGAACACTGAAGCTTTCTTT | CASVGLRGRNTEAFF
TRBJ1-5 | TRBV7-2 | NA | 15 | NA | TGTGCCAGCAGCTTAGTTGGGAGTAGCAATCAGCCCCAGCATTTT | CASSLVGSSNQPQHF
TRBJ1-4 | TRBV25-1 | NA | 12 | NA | TGTGCCAGTCGGAGTGAGGATGAAAAACTGTTTTTT | CASRSEDEKLFF
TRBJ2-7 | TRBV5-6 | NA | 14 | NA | TGTGCCAGCAGCTTACAGGCGGTCCTCTACGAGCAGTACTTC | CASSLQAVLYEQYF
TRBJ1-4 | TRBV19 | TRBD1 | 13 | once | TGTGCCAGTGGGACAGCCCCAGATGAAAAACTGTTTTTT | CASGTAPDEKLFF
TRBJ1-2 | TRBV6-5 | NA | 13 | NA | TGTGCCAGCAGTCCCCGGAGCCCATGGAGCTACACCTTC | CASSPRSPWSYTF
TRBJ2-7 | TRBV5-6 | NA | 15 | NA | TGTGCCAGCAGCCAAAGCTACGGACAGTCCTACGAGCAGTACTTC | CASSQSYGQSYEQYF
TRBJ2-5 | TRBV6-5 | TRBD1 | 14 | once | TGTGCCAGCAGTTCCCCTAGGACAGGGCGCGTGCAGTACTTC | CASSSPRTGRVQYF
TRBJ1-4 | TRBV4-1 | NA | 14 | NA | TGCGCCAGCAGCCAGGCCTACCGGGGTGAAAAACTGTTTTTT | CASSQAYRGEKLFF
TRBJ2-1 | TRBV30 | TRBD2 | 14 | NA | TGTGCCTGGGTAGGGACTAGCGCCTACAATGAGCAGTTCTTC | CAWVGTSAYNEQFF
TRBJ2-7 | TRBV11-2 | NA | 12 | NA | TGTGCCAGCAGCTTCTTCGAGAACGAGCAGTACTTC | CASSFFENEQYF
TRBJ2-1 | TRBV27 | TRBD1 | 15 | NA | TGTGCCAGCAGTCCCCGGGACAGGGGCTACAATGAGCAGTTCTTC | CASSPRDRGYNEQFF
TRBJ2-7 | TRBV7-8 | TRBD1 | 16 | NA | TGTGCCAGCAGCGAGACGCCGGGACAGGGTCTACACGAGCAGTACTTC | CASSETPGQGLHEQYF
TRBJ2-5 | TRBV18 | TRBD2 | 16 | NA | TGTGCCAGCTCACGACCTCAACAGCGGGGGCTGGAGACCCAGTACTTC | CASSRPQQRGLETQYF
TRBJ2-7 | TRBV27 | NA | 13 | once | TGTGCCAGCAGTTTCGGACTGAACTACGAGCAGTACTTC | CASSFGLNYEQYF
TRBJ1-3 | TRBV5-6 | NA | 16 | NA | TGTGCCAGCAGCTTGGTATTGCGGGGAACTGGAAACACCATATATTTT | CASSLVLRGTGNTIYF
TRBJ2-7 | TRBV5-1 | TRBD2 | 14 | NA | TGCGCCAGCAGCTTAGAGGGAGGGCCCCACGAGCAGTACTTC | CASSLEGGPHEQYF
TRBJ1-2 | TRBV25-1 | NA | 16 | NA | TGTGCCAGCAGTCCTGAGGGGTTCAGGGGATACTATGGCTACACCTTC | CASSPEGFRGYYGYTF
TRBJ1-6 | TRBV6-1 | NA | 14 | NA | TGTGCCAGCAGTGAAGCGGACAATCCCTCACCCCTCCACTTT | CASSEADNPSPLHF
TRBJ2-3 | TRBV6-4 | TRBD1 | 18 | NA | TGTGCCAGCAGTGCCATACCACTCGGGACAGGGTCCACAGATACGCAGTATTTT | CASSAIPLGTGSTDTQYF
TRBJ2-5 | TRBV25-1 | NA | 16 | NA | TGTGCCAGCCAGGGACACCCATCTAATAACCAAGAGACCCAGTACTTC | CASQGHPSNNQETQYF
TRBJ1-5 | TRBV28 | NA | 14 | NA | TGTGCCAGCAGACATGACAGGAGCAATCAGCCCCAGCATTTT | CASRHDRSNQPQHF
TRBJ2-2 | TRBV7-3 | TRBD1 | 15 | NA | TGTGCCAGCAGCTCCACAGGGGGCGCGATCGGGGAGCTGTTTTTT | CASSSTGGAIGELFF
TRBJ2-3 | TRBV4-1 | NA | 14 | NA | TGCGCCAGCAGCCAAGACCAGGGTCCGGATACGCAGTATTTT | CASSQDQGPDTQYF
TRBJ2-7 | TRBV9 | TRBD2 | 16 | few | TGTGCCAGCAGCCCAGGGACTAGCGGGATGTTTTATGAGCAGTACTTC | CASSPGTSGMFYEQYF
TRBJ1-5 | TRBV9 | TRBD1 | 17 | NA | TGTGCCAGCAGCCCGAGGGATGAGACAGGGTTCAATCAGCCCCAGCATTTT | CASSPRDETGFNQPQHF
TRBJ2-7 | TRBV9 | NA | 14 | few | TGTGCCAGCAGCGTAGCAGGGGCTGGCTACGAGCAGTACTTC | CASSVAGAGYEQYF
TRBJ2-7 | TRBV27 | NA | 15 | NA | TGTGCCAGCAGTCCGACAGTTTCTTCCGTCTACGAGCAGTACTTC | CASSPTVSSVYEQYF
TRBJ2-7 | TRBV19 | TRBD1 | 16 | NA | TGTGCCAGTAGTATTTTCAGGACAGGGGGATCCTACGAGCAGTACTTC | CASSIFRTGGSYEQYF
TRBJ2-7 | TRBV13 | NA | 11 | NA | TGTGCCAGCAGCGTCAACTACGAGCAGTACTTC | CASSVNYEQYF
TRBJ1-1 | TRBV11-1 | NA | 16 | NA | TGTGCCAGCAGCCCTCGCGGTGGCACAGGTGACACTGAAGCTTTCTTT | CASSPRGGTGDTEAFF
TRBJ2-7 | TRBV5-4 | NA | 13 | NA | TGTGCCAGCAGCCCTAGTTACTTAGGTGAGCAGTACTTC | CASSPSYLGEQYF
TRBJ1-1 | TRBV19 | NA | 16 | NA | TGTGCCAGTAGTATAAGCTCCGGGTCTTTGAACACTGAAGCTTTCTTT | CASSISSGSLNTEAFF
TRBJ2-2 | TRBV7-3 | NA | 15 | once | TGTGCCAGCGCGTTTCTGGGCGCGAACACCGGGGAGCTGTTTTTT | CASAFLGANTGELFF
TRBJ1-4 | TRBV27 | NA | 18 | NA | TGTGCCAGCAGTTTATCGGCAGGGCTCAGTAAATTTAATGAAAAACTGTTTTTT | CASSLSAGLSKFNEKLFF
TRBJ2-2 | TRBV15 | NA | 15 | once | TGTGCCACCAGCAGAGACAGGGCGGTAGCCGGGGAGCTGTTTTTT | CATSRDRAVAGELFF
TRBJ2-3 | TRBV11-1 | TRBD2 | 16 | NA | TGTGCCAGCAGCTTAGCCGCGGGGGGGAGCACAGATACGCAGTATTTT | CASSLAAGGSTDTQYF
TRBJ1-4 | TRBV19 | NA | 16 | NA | TGTGCCAGTAGTCACGTACAACGGGGGGGAAATGAAAAACTGTTTTTT | CASSHVQRGGNEKLFF
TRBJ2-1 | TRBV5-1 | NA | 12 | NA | TGCGCCAGCAGCTTGAACTCCCGAGAGCAGTTCTTC | CASSLNSREQFF
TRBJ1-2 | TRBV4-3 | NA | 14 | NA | TGCGCCAGCAGCCCCTATTCGGGGAACTATGGCTACACCTTC | CASSPYSGNYGYTF
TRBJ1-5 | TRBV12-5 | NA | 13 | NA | TGTGCTAGTGGTTTGGGAGGGATTCAGCCCCAGCATTTT | CASGLGGIQPQHF
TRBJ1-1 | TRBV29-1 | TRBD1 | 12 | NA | TGCAGCGTTGAACAGGGGGCCACTGAAGCTTTCTTT | CSVEQGATEAFF
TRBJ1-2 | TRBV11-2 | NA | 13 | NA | TGTGCCAGCAGCTTAAACAGACCCTATGGCTACACCTTC | CASSLNRPYGYTF
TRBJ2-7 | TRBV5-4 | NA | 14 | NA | TGTGCCAGCAGCTTGGAGCCGTTGTCTGACGAGCAGTACTTC | CASSLEPLSDEQYF
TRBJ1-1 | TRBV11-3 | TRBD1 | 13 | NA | TGTGCCAGCAGCTCTAGACAGGGGGGGCGTGCTTTCTTT | CASSSRQGGRAFF
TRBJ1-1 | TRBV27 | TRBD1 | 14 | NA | TGTGCCAGCAGCCGTACAGGGGTTGGCACTGAAGCTTTCTTT | CASSRTGVGTEAFF
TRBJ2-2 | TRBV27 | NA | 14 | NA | TGTGCCAGCAGTTTCGGAGGGACCACCGGGGAGCTGTTTTTT | CASSFGGTTGELFF
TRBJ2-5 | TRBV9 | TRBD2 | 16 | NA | TGTGCCAGCAGCGTAGACTTCGCGGGGGGTTGGGAGACCCAGTACTTC | CASSVDFAGGWETQYF
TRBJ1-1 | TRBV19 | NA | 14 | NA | TGTGCCAGTACGGCGGGGACGGTGAACACTGAAGCTTTCTTT | CASTAGTVNTEAFF